These 20 T cell receptor beta chains originate from one sample sequenced in a study of T cells expressing NK-cell markers (dated by TCRdb to 2020 to 2022). The library was generated by 5' RACE. Data came from an Illumina HiSeq 2000. TCRdb reprocessed the reads and assigns one entry to each CDR3 protein sequence, leaving out DNA. This sample's clone table shows 300,000 to 500,000 distinct CDR3 sequences. The ten largest clones represent roughly a tenth of the sample. Sequences were obtained from blood T cells: a sorted CD56 or NKG2C T cell subset, CD4+ or CD8+ T cells, or bulk PBMC T cells (not recorded which). Receptors originate from a woman between 50 and 59 years old in good health. Donor details come from another sample of the same person, matched by shared clones.

The J gene is TRBJ2-5, the V gene TRBV12-3 or TRBV12-4; the D gene TCRdb calls, TRBD2, cannot be checked with no DNA. CDR3 length: 16 amino acids. This CDR3 is CASSAGLAGGEETQYF.

The chain carries TRBV29-1 and TRBJ1-3. The CDR3 loop spans 15 amino acids. Germline loops: CDR1 SQVTM, CDR2 ANQGSEA. This chain's CDR3 is CSVEDRGETGNTIYF. The whole variable domain, remainder taken from reference TRBV29-1 and TRBJ1-3, is SAVISQKPSRDICQRGTSLTIQCQVDSQVTMMFWYRQQPGQSLTLIATANQGSEATYESGFVIDKFPISRPNLTFSTLTVSNMSPEDSSIYLCSVEDRGETGNTIYFGEGSWLTVV.

The rearrangement joins TRBV5-4 to TRBJ1-6. Germline V gives CDR1 SGHNT, CDR2 YYREEE (reference sequence). CDR3 length: 16 residues. CDR3: CASSSGPPAAHSPLHF.

The J gene is TRBJ2-3, the V gene TRBV10-3; TCRdb's D call of TRBD2 is untestable without DNA. This CDR3 is 14 amino acids long. CDR1 ENHRY and CDR2 SYGVKD come from the germline V gene. The CDR3 reads CASRQTSASDTQYF.

The gene calls are TRBV5-1 and TRBJ2-3; TCRdb outputs TRBD2, but without DNA this stays unchecked. The germline V gene encodes CDR1 SGHRS and CDR2 YFSETQ. The CDR3 contains 16 residues. This CDR3 is CASSSGLDPPTDTQYF.

The V call is TRBV20-1, the J call TRBJ2-1; lacking DNA, the TRBD1 call made by TCRdb goes unchecked. The CDR3 is 19 residues long. Germline assignment: CDR1 DFQATT and CDR2 SNEGSKA (reference sequence). CDR3 protein: CSARGPSQGRRLSYNEQFF.

The rearrangement links TRBV24-1 to TRBJ2-3; as DNA is missing, the TRBD2 call by TCRdb cannot be tested. CDR3 length: 15 residues. CDR1 and CDR2 from the germline V gene are KGHDR and SFDVKD. Here the CDR3 reads CATSDSGRLSDTQYF.

The chain combines TRBV5-6 with TRBJ2-1; no DNA is available, so the TRBD1 call from TCRdb remains unchecked. The CDR3 runs to 16 residues. CDR1 is SGHDT and CDR2 is YYEEEE in the germline V gene. The CDR3 is CASSTYGGSSYNEQFF.

V and J are TRBV6-5 and TRBJ2-3. Per the germline V gene, CDR1 is MNHEY and CDR2 is SVGAGI. The CDR3 is made up of 15 amino acids. The CDR3 is CASSYGGYGTDTQYF.

The chain recombines TRBV20-1 with TRBJ2-7; there is no DNA to check the TCRdb D call of TRBD1. There are 12 residues in the CDR3. The germline CDR1 and CDR2 sequences are DFQATT and SNEGSKA (reference sequence). The CDR3 region is CSALDRPYEQYF.

V usage is TRBV12-3 or TRBV12-4 and J usage is TRBJ2-2; TCRdb indicates TRBD1, and absent DNA this call remains unverified. The CDR3 covers 15 residues. CDR3 sequence: CASSFVQVNTGELFF.

The chain couples TRBV11-2 to TRBJ2-3. Germline lookup yields CDR1 SGHAT and CDR2 FQNNGV. The CDR3 is 14 residues long. Here the CDR3 reads CASTRGGSTDTQYF. Filled out from reference TRBV11-2 and TRBJ2-3, the complete variable domain reads EAGVAQSPRYKIIEKRQSVAFWCNPISGHATLYWYQQILGQGPKLLIQFQNNGVVDDSQLPKDRFSAERLKGVDSTLKIQPAKLEDSAVYLCASTRGGSTDTQYFGPGTRLTVL.

This sequence joins TRBV11-3 and TRBJ2-2; TCRdb picks TRBD2, but there is no DNA to check that call. Germline CDR1 and CDR2: SGHNT and YENEEA. The CDR3 extends over 17 amino acids. Here the CDR3 reads CASSLAAGGTNTGELFF.

This chain joins TRBV5-1 and TRBJ2-7; TCRdb calls TRBD1, which cannot be checked without DNA. Germline values: CDR1 SGHRS, CDR2 YFSETQ. CDR3 length equals 18 residues. CDR3 in amino acids: CASSLGHSRDTSSYEQYF.

The chain links TRBV6-5 to TRBJ2-3; TCRdb names TRBD2, which stays unverified in the absence of DNA. This CDR3 contains 15 residues. Germline CDR1 is MNHEY and CDR2 is SVGAGI. The CDR3 loop reads CASTRGLGGADTQYF.

This sequence joins TRBV7-9 and TRBJ2-1; with no DNA, the TCRdb D assignment of TRBD2 cannot be verified. The CDR3 is made up of 12 amino acids. The V gene's germline CDR1 is SEHNR and CDR2 FQNEAQ (reference sequence). CDR3 region: CASRETSAEQFF.

The J gene is TRBJ2-5, the V gene TRBV7-8; TCRdb reports TRBD1, a call that lacks DNA to check it against. Germline CDR1 reads SGHVS; CDR2 reads FQNEAQ. The CDR3 contains 14 residues. CDR3 amino acids: CASSLGGREETQYF.

The chain joins TRBV11-2 to TRBJ1-1. The CDR3 spans 14 residues. Germline CDR1 is SGHAT and CDR2 is FQNNGV. The CDR3 reads CASSLGQVSTEAFF. The full variable domain, in which reference TRBV11-2 and TRBJ1-1 provide the parts outside the CDR3, is EAGVAQSPRYKIIEKRQSVAFWCNPISGHATLYWYQQILGQGPKLLIQFQNNGVVDDSQLPKDRFSAERLKGVDSTLKIQPAKLEDSAVYLCASSLGQVSTEAFFGQGTRLTVV.

J is TRBJ1-5 and V is TRBV20-1; TCRdb lists TRBD1, though no DNA is available to test this call. Germline CDR1 is DFQATT and CDR2 is SNEGSKA (reference sequence). CDR3 length equals 14 residues. The CDR3 protein is CSALDMRSNQPQHF.

V usage is TRBV7-9 and J usage is TRBJ2-6. The germline gives CDR1 SEHNR, CDR2 FQNEAQ (reference sequence). The CDR3 is 15 amino acids. The CDR3 is CASSLAVLGANVLTF.